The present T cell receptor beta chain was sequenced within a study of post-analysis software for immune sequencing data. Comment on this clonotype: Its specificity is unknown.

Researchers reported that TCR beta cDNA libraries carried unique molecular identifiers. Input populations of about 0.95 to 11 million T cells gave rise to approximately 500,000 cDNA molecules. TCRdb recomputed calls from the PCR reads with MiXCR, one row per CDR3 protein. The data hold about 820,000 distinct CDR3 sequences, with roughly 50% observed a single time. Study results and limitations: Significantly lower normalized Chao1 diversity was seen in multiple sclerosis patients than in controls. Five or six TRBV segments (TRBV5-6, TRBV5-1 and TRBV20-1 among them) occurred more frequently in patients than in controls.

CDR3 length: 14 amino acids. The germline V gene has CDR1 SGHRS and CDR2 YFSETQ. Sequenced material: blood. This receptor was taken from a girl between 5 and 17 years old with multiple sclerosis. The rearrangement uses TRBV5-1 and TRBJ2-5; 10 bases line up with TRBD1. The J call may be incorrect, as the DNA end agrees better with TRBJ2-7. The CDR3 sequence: CASSQRDRGHEQYF. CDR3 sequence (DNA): TGCGCCAGCAGCCAAAGGGACAGGGGACACGAGCAGTACTTC.